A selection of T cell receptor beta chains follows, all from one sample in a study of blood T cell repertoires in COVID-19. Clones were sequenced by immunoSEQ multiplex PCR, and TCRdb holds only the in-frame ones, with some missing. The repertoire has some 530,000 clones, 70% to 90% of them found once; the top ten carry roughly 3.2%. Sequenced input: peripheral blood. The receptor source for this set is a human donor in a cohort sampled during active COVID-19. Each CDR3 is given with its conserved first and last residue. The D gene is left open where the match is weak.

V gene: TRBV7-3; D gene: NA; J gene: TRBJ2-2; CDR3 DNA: TGTGCCAGCAGCTCAACCAGGGCGAACACCGGGGAGCTGTTTTTT; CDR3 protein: CASSSTRANTGELFF
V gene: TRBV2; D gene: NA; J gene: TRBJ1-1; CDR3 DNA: TGTGCCAGCAGTGTCGGGCTCCAGGGGAGCGCTGAAGCTTTCTTT; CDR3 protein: CASSVGLQGSAEAFF
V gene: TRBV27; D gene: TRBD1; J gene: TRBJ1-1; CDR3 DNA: TGTGCCAGCAGTTCCGGACAGGGATGGTGGAACACTGAAGCTTTCTTT; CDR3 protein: CASSSGQGWWNTEAFF
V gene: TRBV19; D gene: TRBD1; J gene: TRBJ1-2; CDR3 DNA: TGTGCCAGTATGGTGGCCCAGGGACAGGGGTATGGCTACACCTTC; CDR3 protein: CASMVAQGQGYGYTF
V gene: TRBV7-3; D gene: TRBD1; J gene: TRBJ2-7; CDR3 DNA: TGTGCCAGCAGCGTCACCGGGACAGGGACCTACGAGCAGTACTTC; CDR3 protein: CASSVTGTGTYEQYF
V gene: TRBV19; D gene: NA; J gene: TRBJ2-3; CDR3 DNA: TGTGCCAGTAGTATTCCCGGGAGAGCCACAGATACGCAGTATTTT; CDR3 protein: CASSIPGRATDTQYF
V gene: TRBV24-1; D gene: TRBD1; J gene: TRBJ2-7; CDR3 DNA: TGTGCCACCAGTGGGACAGGGGGCCCCCACGAGCAGTACTTC; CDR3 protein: CATSGTGGPHEQYF
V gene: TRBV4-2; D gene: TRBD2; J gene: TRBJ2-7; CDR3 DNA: TGTGCCAGCAGCCAGCCCTCTAGCGGGCGGACGTACGAGCAGTACTTC; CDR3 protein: CASSQPSSGRTYEQYF
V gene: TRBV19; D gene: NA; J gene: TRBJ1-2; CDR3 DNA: TGTGCCAGTAATGGGGGGGTGTCTTATAACTATGGCTACACCTTC; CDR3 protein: CASNGGVSYNYGYTF
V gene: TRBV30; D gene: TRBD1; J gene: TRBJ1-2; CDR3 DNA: TGTGCCTGGACCCATGGACAGGCCAGTGGCTACACCTTC; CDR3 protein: CAWTHGQASGYTF